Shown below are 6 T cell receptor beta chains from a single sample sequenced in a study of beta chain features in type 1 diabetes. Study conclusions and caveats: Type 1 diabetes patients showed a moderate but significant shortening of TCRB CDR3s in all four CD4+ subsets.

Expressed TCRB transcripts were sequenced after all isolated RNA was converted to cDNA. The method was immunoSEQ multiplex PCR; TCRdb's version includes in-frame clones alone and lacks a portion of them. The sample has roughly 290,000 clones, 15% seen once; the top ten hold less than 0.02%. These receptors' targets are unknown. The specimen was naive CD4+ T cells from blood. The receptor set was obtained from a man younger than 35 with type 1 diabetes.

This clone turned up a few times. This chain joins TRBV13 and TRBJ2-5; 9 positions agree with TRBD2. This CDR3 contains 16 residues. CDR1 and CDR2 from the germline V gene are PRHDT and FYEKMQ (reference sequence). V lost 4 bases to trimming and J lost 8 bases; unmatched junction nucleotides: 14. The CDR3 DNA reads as TGTGCCAGCAGCTGGAGAGGGGCGGGGGGGAAGAGAACCCAGTACTTC. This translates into CASSWRGAGGKRTQYF. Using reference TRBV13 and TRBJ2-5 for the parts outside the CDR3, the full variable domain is AAGVIQSPRHLIKEKRETATLKCYPIPRHDTVYWYQQGPGQDPQFLISFYEKMQSDKGSIPDRFSAQQFSDYHSELNMSSLELGDSALYFCASSWRGAGGKRTQYFGPGTRLLVL.

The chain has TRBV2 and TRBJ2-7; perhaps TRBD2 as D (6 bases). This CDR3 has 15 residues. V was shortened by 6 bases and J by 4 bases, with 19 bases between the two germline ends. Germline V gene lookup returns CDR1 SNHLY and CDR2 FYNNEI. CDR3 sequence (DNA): TGTGCCAGCAGGGCCGGTGCGGGGTATCGTTACGAGCAGTACTTC. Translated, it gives CASRAGAGYRYEQYF.

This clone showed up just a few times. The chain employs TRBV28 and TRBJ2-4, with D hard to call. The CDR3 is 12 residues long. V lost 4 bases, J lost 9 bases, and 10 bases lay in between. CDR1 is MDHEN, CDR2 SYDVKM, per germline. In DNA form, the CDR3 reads TGTGCCAGCAGTTCCAATCGAGGCATTCAGTACTTC. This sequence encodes CASSSNRGIQYF.

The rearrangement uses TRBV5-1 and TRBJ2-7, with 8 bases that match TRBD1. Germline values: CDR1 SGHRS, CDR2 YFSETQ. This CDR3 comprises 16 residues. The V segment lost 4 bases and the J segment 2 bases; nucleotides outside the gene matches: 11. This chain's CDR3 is CASSRWVGTGTYEQYF. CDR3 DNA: TGCGCCAGCAGCCGTTGGGTCGGGACAGGCACCTACGAGCAGTACTTC.

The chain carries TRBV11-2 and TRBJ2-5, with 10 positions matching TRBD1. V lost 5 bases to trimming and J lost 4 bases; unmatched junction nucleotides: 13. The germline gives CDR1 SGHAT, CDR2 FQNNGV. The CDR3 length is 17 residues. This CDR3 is CASSPWRDRGSIETQYF. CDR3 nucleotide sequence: TGTGCCAGCAGCCCATGGCGGGACAGGGGTTCGATAGAGACCCAGTACTTC.

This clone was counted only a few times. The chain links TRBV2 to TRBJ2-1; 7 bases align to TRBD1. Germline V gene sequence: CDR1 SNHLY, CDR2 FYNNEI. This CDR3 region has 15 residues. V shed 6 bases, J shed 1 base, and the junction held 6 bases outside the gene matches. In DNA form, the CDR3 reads TGTGCCAGCAGCTACGGGACAGCGTCCTACAATGAGCAGTTCTTC. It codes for CASSYGTASYNEQFF. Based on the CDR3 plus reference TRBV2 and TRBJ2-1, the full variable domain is EPEVTQTPSHQVTQMGQEVILRCVPISNHLYFYWYRQILGQKVEFLVSFYNNEISEKSEIFDDQFSVERPDGSNFTLKIRSTKLEDSAMYFCASSYGTASYNEQFFGPGTRLTVL.